This entry concerns a single TCR beta chain. Antigen: not known. Assembly of TCR beta libraries relied on iRepertoire HTBI primers together with Arm-PCR of CDR3 regions. TCRdb reprocessed the multiplex PCR reads with MiXCR, giving one entry per CDR3 protein. Among 680,000 or so distinct CDR3 sequences listed, 15% to 20% were seen once. Losses at the gene ends were 2 bases for V and 2 bases for J; bases not matched to a gene: 4. Germline V lookup: CDR1 SGHRS, CDR2 YFSETQ. CDR3 length: 15 residues. The sample is drawn from a study of regulatory T cells in long-lasting Graves disease. General observations from the study: The study found lower TCR diversity in persistent Graves' patients than in newly diagnosed ones. Persistent disease was characterized by preferential usage of TRBV28, TRBJ1-2 and TRBJ2-5.

Described time point: newly diagnosed GD, antithyroid drugs for less than 3 months. From RNA extracted from PBMCs, the TCR library was made. This sample also belongs to another study, concerning T cells in Graves' hyperthyroidism and ophthalmopathy. That source adds: Patients aged 18 to 65 had newly diagnosed hyperthyroidism that had lasted under 2 months. In blood, most of the thyroid clonotypes expanded above 0.001 were also present.

Specimen: peripheral blood mononuclear cells (PBMCs), collected at new diagnosis, from a patient treated with antithyroid drugs. The TCR sequence derives from a woman aged 30 to 39 with Graves disease. This chain uses TRBV5-1 with TRBJ2-7; 10 nucleotides line up with TRBD2. The CDR3 bases are TGCGCCAGCAGCTTCTCTAGCGGGGGAGCCTACGAGCAGTACTTC. This sequence encodes CASSFSSGGAYEQYF.